This T cell receptor (beta chain) comes out of a study of cytomegalovirus exposure and HLA in healthy donors. Study conclusions and caveats: Testing in vitro showed three CMV-associated chains specific for CMV antigens. Earlier analysis found most TCR beta V segments productive about 87% or about 30% of the time.

The PCR made use of 60 Vbeta and 13 Jbeta primers. The data were produced by immunoSEQ multiplex PCR, yet TCRdb's version contains in-frame clones alone and is incomplete. This sample carries hundreds of thousands of clones, around nine tenths of them seen once, and the ten largest clones take more than 0.8%. This clone was counted a few times. Its antigen is currently unknown. CDR3 length: 16 amino acids. Germline assignment: CDR1 MNHNY and CDR2 SVGAGI (reference sequence). V was trimmed by 2 bases and J by 0 bases, leaving 11 bases between them. The chain couples TRBV6-6 to TRBJ2-1, with D possibly TRBD2 on 5 matching bases. The specimen was PBMCs. The receptor was derived from a woman between 18 and 29 years old in good health and CMV-seronegative. The CDR3 coding sequence is TGTGCCAGCAGTTACAGAAGCGGCAGCTCCTACAATGAGCAGTTCTTC. Protein: CASSYRSGSSYNEQFF.